The following is a T cell receptor (beta chain) sequence with its context. Its antigen is not identified. This CDR3 region has 17 residues. Per germline, CDR1 SQVTM and CDR2 ANQGSEA. V was trimmed by 2 bases and J by 3 bases, leaving 20 bases between them. This sample was included in a study of T cells after yellow fever vaccination. Study-wide results and limits: Most clones from primary vaccination were detected again post-booster (just over 95% CD4, 88% CD8).

TCRdb processed the 5' RACE reads anew with MiXCR; each CDR3 protein has one entry. Of 80,000 to 100,000 distinct CDR3 sequences listed, 4.5% to 6% are singletons. The chain employs TRBV29-1 and TRBJ1-5; possible D gene TRBD1, 6 bases. This TCR was recovered from a man younger than 35 who received the YFV17D yellow fever vaccine. The source material was CD8+ T cells sorted from PBMCs, sampled 10 days after the yellow fever booster vaccination. This CDR3 is CSVEWGTPQTFNQPQHF. CDR3 nucleotide sequence: TGCAGCGTTGAATGGGGGACACCTCAGACATTCAATCAGCCCCAGCATTTT. Full variable domain (missing parts from reference TRBV29-1 and TRBJ1-5): SAVISQKPSRDICQRGTSLTIQCQVDSQVTMMFWYRQQPGQSLTLIATANQGSEATYESGFVIDKFPISRPNLTFSTLTVSNMSPEDSSIYLCSVEWGTPQTFNQPQHFGDGTRLSIL.